This T cell receptor beta chain was retrieved from a study of blood T cell repertoires in COVID-19. Looking at the study overall: There were acute and convalescent COVID-19 samples, and they came from the United States, Italy and Spain. T cells, B-cell-depleted T cells, or PBMCs provided the cDNA or gDNA that served as material.

This CDR3 contains 16 residues. The V gene's germline CDR1 is SGHAT and CDR2 FQNNGV. J was trimmed by 4 bases and V by 0 bases; bases with no gene match: 9. Original analysis: From reference gene primer amplification, estimates of nucleated cell counts were derived. Only in-frame clones appear in the TCRdb table, and some are missing; sequencing was by immunoSEQ multiplex PCR. D and trimming come from the DNA, and the V and J calls and clone size come from that table. The profile shows about 99,000 clones, just under 85% of them singletons. The rearrangement uses TRBV11-2 and TRBJ2-7, with TRBD2 matching 7 bases. Sequencing was performed on peripheral blood. This sequence originates from an elderly woman with active or convalescent COVID-19. The CDR3: CASSLEPTRGLYEQYF. The CDR3, as DNA: TGTGCCAGCAGCTTAGAACCTACTCGGGGACTATACGAGCAGTACTTC. Looking up the rest from reference TRBV11-2 and TRBJ2-7 gives the full variable domain: EAGVAQSPRYKIIEKRQSVAFWCNPISGHATLYWYQQILGQGPKLLIQFQNNGVVDDSQLPKDRFSAERLKGVDSTLKIQPAKLEDSAVYLCASSLEPTRGLYEQYFGPGTRLTVT.